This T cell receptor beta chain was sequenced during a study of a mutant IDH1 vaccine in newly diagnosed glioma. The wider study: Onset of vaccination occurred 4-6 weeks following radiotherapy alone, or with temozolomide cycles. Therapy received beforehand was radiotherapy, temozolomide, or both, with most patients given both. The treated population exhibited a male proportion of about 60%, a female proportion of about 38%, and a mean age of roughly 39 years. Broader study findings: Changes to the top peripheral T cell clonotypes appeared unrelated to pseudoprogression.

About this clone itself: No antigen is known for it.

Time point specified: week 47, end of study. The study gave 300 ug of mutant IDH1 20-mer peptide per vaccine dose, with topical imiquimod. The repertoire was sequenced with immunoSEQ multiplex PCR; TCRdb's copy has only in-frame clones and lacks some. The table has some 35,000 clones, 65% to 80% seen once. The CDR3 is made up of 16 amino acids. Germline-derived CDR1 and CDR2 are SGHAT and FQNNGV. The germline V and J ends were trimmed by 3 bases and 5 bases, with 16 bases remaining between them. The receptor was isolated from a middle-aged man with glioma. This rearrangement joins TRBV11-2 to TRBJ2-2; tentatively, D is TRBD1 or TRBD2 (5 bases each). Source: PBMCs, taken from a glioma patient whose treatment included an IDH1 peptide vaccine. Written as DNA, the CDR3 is TGTGCCAGCAGCTTGACCGGGACCATCCAGACCGGGGAGCTGTTTTTT. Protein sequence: CASSLTGTIQTGELFF.